The present entry profiles one TCR beta chain with its context. The antigen is unknown. The same CDR3 is also encoded by other DNA sequences in this sample. The sample comes from a study of shared clonotypes between healthy human individuals. At the level of the study: The study used three CD4 naive, three CD4 memory, two CD8 naive and one CD8 memory plate per donor.

Every contributor of samples was a Caucasian grown-up residing in Nashville, Tennessee. In the CD4+ fraction, cells were divided into CD45RA+ naive and CD45RA-negative memory subsets. Whole-study results and caveats: Among donors, sharing of clonotypes was expected to be affected by sequencing depth.

The CDR3 runs 13 residues. V gave up 6 bases and J gave up 4 bases, with 10 bases separating them. Germline V gives CDR1 MDHEN, CDR2 SYDVKM. The table came from immunoSEQ multiplex PCR; TCRdb's copy has only in-frame clones and leaves some out. The sample records over 850,000 clones, 70% to 80% being singletons. Source material: memory CD4+ T cells from PBMCs. The subset was: CD45RA-negative fraction. This TCR came from a man aged 18 to 35 in good health. Some clones in this sample may be carry-over from other donors' samples. The chain carries TRBV28 and TRBJ1-5, with unresolved D. The chain's CDR3 is CASSSPNNQPQHF. CDR3 coding DNA: TGTGCCAGCAGCTCCCCCAATAATCAGCCCCAGCATTTT.